The 28 T cell receptor beta chains below all came from one sample that was sequenced in a study of T cell responses to AZD1222 COVID-19 vaccine. Clones were sequenced by immunoSEQ multiplex PCR, and TCRdb holds only the in-frame ones, with some missing. The sample yields about 140,000 clones, approximately 88% seen once. Material: peripheral blood, obtained on day 0 of AZD1222 vaccination. The receptor set was obtained from an adult in good health.

This clone has just a few counts. The chain has TRBV6-1 and TRBJ2-7; the D gene is possibly TRBD2 (5 bases). The CDR3 has 12 residues. Between the trimmed V and J ends, which lost 1 base and 7 bases, there was a span of 8 bases. CDR1 and CDR2 from the germline V gene are MNHNS and SASEGT. CDR3 protein: CASSEEWEEQYF. The CDR3 DNA sequence: TGTGCCAGCAGTGAAGAATGGGAGGAGCAGTACTTC.

This CDR3 reads CASSRDRGGGNTIYF. The CDR3 DNA reads as TGTGCCAGCAGCCGGGACAGGGGCGGAGGAAACACCATATATTTT. The chain uses TRBV11-2 and TRBJ1-3; 10 positions agree with TRBD1. Germline loops: CDR1 SGHAT, CDR2 FQNNGV. The CDR3 extends over 15 amino acids. V lost 5 bases, J lost 4 bases, and 5 bases stayed unmatched. Looking up the rest from reference TRBV11-2 and TRBJ1-3 gives the full variable domain: EAGVAQSPRYKIIEKRQSVAFWCNPISGHATLYWYQQILGQGPKLLIQFQNNGVVDDSQLPKDRFSAERLKGVDSTLKIQPAKLEDSAVYLCASSRDRGGGNTIYFGEGSWLTVV.

The chain uses TRBV28 and TRBJ1-5; no reliable D call. The CDR3 consists of 12 residues. The germline gives CDR1 MDHEN, CDR2 SYDVKM. Trimming took 6 bases from V and 1 from J, leaving 4 bases between them. CDR3 sequence (DNA): TGTGCCAGCAGGATCAGCAATCAGCCCCAGCATTTT. This translates into CASRISNQPQHF.

Only one count was recorded for this clone. This sequence joins TRBV19 and TRBJ1-1, with unresolved D. This CDR3 is 15 amino acids long. Trimming left V 6 bases short and J 4 bases short, with 18 bases between. The germline CDR1 and CDR2 sequences are LNHDA and SQIVND (reference sequence). This CDR3 reads CASSPGLYSGTEAFF. As DNA, the CDR3 is TGTGCCAGTAGCCCCGGTTTATATTCGGGCACTGAAGCTTTCTTT.

The chain is built from TRBV11-1 and TRBJ1-1, with D hard to call. The CDR3 sequence is 11 residues long. V was trimmed by 3 bases and J by 4 bases, leaving 3 bases between them. In germline, CDR1 is SGHAT, CDR2 FQDESV (reference sequence). The CDR3 coding sequence is TGTGCCAGCAGCTTTTCCACTGAAGCTTTCTTT. This gives the protein CASSFSTEAFF.

The rearrangement links TRBV19 to TRBJ2-1; 7 nucleotides align to TRBD1. Germline V gene data show CDR1 as LNHDA and CDR2 as SQIVND (reference sequence). The CDR3 runs 15 residues. V lost 3 bases to trimming and J lost 7 bases; unmatched junction nucleotides: 9. CDR3 sequence reads: CASSMAGGRKNEQFF. CDR3 nucleotides: TGTGCCAGTAGTATGGCAGGGGGTCGTAAGAATGAGCAGTTCTTC.

This clone was seen only once. The CDR3 bases are TGTGCCAGCTCACCACCCCTAAGAACAGGGGTGATCAATCAGCCCCAGCATTTT. Translated, it gives CASSPPLRTGVINQPQHF. This chain uses TRBV18 with TRBJ1-5; TRBD1 agrees at 7 bases. CDR3 size: 18 residues. V gave up 0 bases and J gave up 3 bases; unmatched junction bases: 11. Germline V gene lookup returns CDR1 KGHSH and CDR2 LQKENI.

The genes are TRBV6-6 and TRBJ1-2; 9 positions agree with TRBD1. The V gene end was trimmed by 2 bases and the J gene end by 8 bases; junction bases not matched to a gene: 3. The germline V gene encodes CDR1 MNHNY and CDR2 SVGAGI (reference sequence). This CDR3 is 13 amino acids long. Here the CDR3 reads CASSYGQGWGYTF. In DNA form, the CDR3 reads TGTGCCAGCAGTTACGGACAGGGGTGGGGCTACACCTTC.

The V call is TRBV29-1, the J call TRBJ1-1, with D unclear. Germline loops: CDR1 SQVTM, CDR2 ANQGSEA. The CDR3 runs 13 residues. The ends were cut back, 4 bases at V and 2 bases at J, with 11 bases in the middle. CDR3 nucleotides: TGCAGCGTTGTTGATGAGAGAAACACTGAAGCTTTCTTT. It translates to CSVVDERNTEAFF.

This CDR3 is CASSGTGRNPPGNYGYTF. For the CDR3, the DNA is TGTGCCAGTAGTGGCACAGGGCGGAACCCTCCTGGGAACTATGGCTACACCTTC. This chain connects TRBV19 to TRBJ1-2; D is perhaps TRBD1 (6 bases). CDR1 is LNHDA, CDR2 SQIVND, per germline (reference sequence). The CDR3 sequence is 18 residues long. The germline V and J ends were trimmed by 5 bases and 2 bases, with 24 bases remaining between them.

V usage is TRBV11-2 and J usage is TRBJ1-1; no clear D. V lost 7 bases to trimming and J lost 2 bases, with 14 bases between them. This CDR3 is 14 amino acids long. Germline V gives CDR1 SGHAT, CDR2 FQNNGV. The CDR3 is CASNQGGLNTEAFF. The CDR3 DNA follows: TGTGCCAGCAACCAAGGCGGGCTCAACACTGAAGCTTTCTTT.

V and J are TRBV4-1 and TRBJ2-2; no reliable D call. Per the germline V gene, CDR1 is MGHRA and CDR2 is YSYEKL. The germline V and J ends were trimmed by 0 bases and 1 base, with 9 bases remaining between them. The CDR3 runs to 16 residues. The CDR3 DNA follows: TGCGCCAGCAGCCAAGACCTGGGCAGGAACACCGGGGAGCTGTTTTTT. Amino acids: CASSQDLGRNTGELFF.

This clone has just one count. The chain is built from TRBV6-5 and TRBJ1-1; D is ambiguous. Germline CDR1 is MNHEY and CDR2 is SVGAGI. Between the trimmed V and J ends, which lost 8 bases and 1 base, there was a span of 8 bases. The CDR3 has 12 amino acids. CDR3 bases: TGTGCCAGCGGCCAAGGGAACACTGAAGCTTTCTTT. Translating it yields CASGQGNTEAFF.

This chain connects TRBV11-2 to TRBJ1-2; tentatively, D is TRBD1 (5 bases). The CDR3 has 17 residues. V lost 4 bases and J 3 bases, leaving 21 bases between the germline ends. Per the germline V gene, CDR1 is SGHAT and CDR2 is FQNNGV. The CDR3 DNA sequence: TGTGCCAGCAGCTCCATCTTCCAGGGAGGAGGGGACTATGGCTACACCTTC. It codes for CASSSIFQGGGDYGYTF. The full variable domain, its missing parts supplied by reference TRBV11-2 and TRBJ1-2, is EAGVAQSPRYKIIEKRQSVAFWCNPISGHATLYWYQQILGQGPKLLIQFQNNGVVDDSQLPKDRFSAERLKGVDSTLKIQPAKLEDSAVYLCASSSIFQGGGDYGYTFGSGTRLTVV.

The chain couples TRBV28 to TRBJ1-1; 8 bases fit TRBD1. CDR3 length: 15 amino acids. V gave up 5 bases and J gave up 0 bases; unmatched junction bases: 5. The germline gives CDR1 MDHEN, CDR2 SYDVKM. The CDR3 is CASSPRTGMNTEAFF. The CDR3 DNA follows: TGTGCCAGCAGTCCCCGGACAGGGATGAACACTGAAGCTTTCTTT.

The chain combines TRBV3-1 (or the pseudogene TRBV3-2) with TRBJ1-2; D not certain. The CDR3 runs 14 residues. Germline V CDR1 and CDR2: LGHDT, YNNKEL (reference sequence). V was cut by 1 base and J by 4 bases, with 10 bases left in between. The CDR3 region has the DNA TGTGCCAGCAGCCAAGGTTCTGGGGTCTATGGCTACACCTTC. Amino acids: CASSQGSGVYGYTF.

The chain joins TRBV2 to TRBJ2-7; TRBD1 agrees at 8 bases. The trim removed 5 bases at V and 6 bases at J, leaving 6 bases unmatched. CDR1 is SNHLY, CDR2 FYNNEI, per germline. This CDR3 region has 13 residues. This CDR3 is CASSTGGSPEQYF. DNA for the CDR3: TGTGCCAGCAGTACAGGGGGTTCTCCCGAGCAGTACTTC.

J is TRBJ1-3 and V is TRBV28; no reliable D call. The V end was cut by 6 bases, the J end by 6 bases, with 15 bases between. From germline, CDR1 is MDHEN and CDR2 SYDVKM. CDR3 length: 14 amino acids. The CDR3 DNA follows: TGTGCCAGCAGCCAACCCCCCTCCGAAAACACCATATATTTT. Its protein product is CASSQPPSENTIYF.

The rearrangement links TRBV5-1 to TRBJ2-3; TRBD1 aligns across 9 bases. The CDR3 runs 15 residues. The germline V gene has CDR1 SGHRS and CDR2 YFSETQ. The V and J ends lost 3 bases and 2 bases, in that order; junction bases with no gene match: 4. The DNA of the CDR3 is TGCGCCAGCAGCTACGGGACAGGGATCACAGATACGCAGTATTTT. Amino acids: CASSYGTGITDTQYF.

This clone turned up a few times. The sample has other DNA sequences that encode this CDR3 too. The chain links TRBV5-4 to TRBJ2-1; D gene unclear. With 2 bases removed from V and 3 bases from J, the gap between germline ends came to 6 bases. Germline CDR1 SGHNT, CDR2 YYREEE (reference sequence). The CDR3 extends over 13 amino acids. Written as DNA, the CDR3 is TGTGCCAGCAGCTTTACTGACTACAATGAGCAGTTCTTC. This sequence encodes CASSFTDYNEQFF.

The chain joins TRBV28 to TRBJ2-5, with D possibly TRBD1 on 6 matching bases. CDR1 is MDHEN and CDR2 is SYDVKM in the germline V gene. V dropped 5 bases and J dropped 5 bases, with 18 bases sitting between them. The CDR3 covers 15 residues. The CDR3 protein is CASSPSIDRSETQYF. The DNA for the CDR3 is TGTGCCAGCAGTCCCAGTATTGACAGGAGCGAGACCCAGTACTTC.

This chain connects TRBV19 to TRBJ2-2; no reliable D call. Deletions cut 1 base from V and 6 bases from J, with 9 bases between. The V gene's germline CDR1 is LNHDA and CDR2 SQIVND (reference sequence). There are 14 residues in the CDR3. The CDR3 sequence: CASSIAPYAGELFF. The DNA for the CDR3 is TGTGCCAGTAGTATAGCTCCTTACGCCGGGGAGCTGTTTTTT.

This chain connects TRBV4-1 to TRBJ1-2, with a possible D match to TRBD1 (5 bases). CDR1 is MGHRA, CDR2 YSYEKL, per germline. The CDR3 length is 15 residues. Trimming took 0 bases from V and 4 from J, leaving 12 bases between them. In nucleotides, the CDR3 is TGCGCCAGCAGCCAAGATGGGGCAGGGAGCTATGGCTACACCTTC. Translated, it gives CASSQDGAGSYGYTF.

The J gene is TRBJ1-3, the V gene TRBV18; 7 bases agree with TRBD1. Germline CDR1 is KGHSH and CDR2 is LQKENI. Trimming removed 4 bases from V and 8 bases from J; junction bases left unmatched: 8. The CDR3 covers 14 residues. The chain's CDR3 is CASSRDSSVDTIYF. The CDR3 bases are TGTGCCAGCTCACGGGACAGTTCGGTGGACACCATATATTTT.

This chain links TRBV4-2 with TRBJ2-1; 8 bases fit TRBD2. Germline V gene sequence: CDR1 LGHNA, CDR2 YNFKEQ. This CDR3 comprises 15 residues. V shed 4 bases, J shed 0 bases, and the junction held 2 bases outside the gene matches. This chain's CDR3 is CASSPTSGSYNEQFF. CDR3 bases: TGTGCCAGCAGCCCTACTAGCGGCTCCTACAATGAGCAGTTCTTC.

The chain uses TRBV2 and TRBJ1-2; D is unresolved. This CDR3 spans 12 amino acids. Trimming removed 11 bases from V and 4 bases from J, with 14 bases in between. CDR1 is SNHLY and CDR2 is FYNNEI in the germline V gene. The CDR3 reads CARLMGSYGYTF. DNA for the CDR3: TGTGCCCGCCTCATGGGTAGCTATGGCTACACCTTC. Complete variable domain (other parts from reference TRBV2 and TRBJ1-2): EPEVTQTPSHQVTQMGQEVILRCVPISNHLYFYWYRQILGQKVEFLVSFYNNEISEKSEIFDDQFSVERPDGSNFTLKIRSTKLEDSAMYFCARLMGSYGYTFGSGTRLTVV.

The chain combines TRBV6-5 with TRBJ1-2; D call uncertain. Germline V gives CDR1 MNHEY, CDR2 SVGAGI. The CDR3 has 11 amino acids. V was shortened by 6 bases and J by 8 bases, with 10 bases between the two germline ends. This chain's CDR3 is CASRTGGGYTF. The CDR3 coding sequence is TGTGCCAGCAGGACGGGTGGAGGCTACACCTTC.

This chain connects TRBV20-1 to TRBJ1-2, with unresolved D. Germline assignment: CDR1 DFQATT and CDR2 SNEGSKA (reference sequence). The CDR3 sequence is 11 residues long. V was pared by 0 bases and J by 6 bases, with 5 bases between. CDR3 sequence (DNA): TGCAGTGCTAGAGACAGAAATGGCTACACCTTC. Translated, it gives CSARDRNGYTF.